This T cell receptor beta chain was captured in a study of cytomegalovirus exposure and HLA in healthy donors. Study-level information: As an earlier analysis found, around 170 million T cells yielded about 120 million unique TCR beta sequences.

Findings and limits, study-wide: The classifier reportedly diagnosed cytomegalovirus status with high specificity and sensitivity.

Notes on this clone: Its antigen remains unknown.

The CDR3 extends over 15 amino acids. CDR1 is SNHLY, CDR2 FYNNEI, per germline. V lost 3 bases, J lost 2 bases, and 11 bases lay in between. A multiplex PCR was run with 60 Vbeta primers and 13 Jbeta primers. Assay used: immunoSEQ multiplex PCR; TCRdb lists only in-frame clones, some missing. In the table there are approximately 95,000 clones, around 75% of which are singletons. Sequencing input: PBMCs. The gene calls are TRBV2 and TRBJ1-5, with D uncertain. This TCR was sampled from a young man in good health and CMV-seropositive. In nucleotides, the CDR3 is TGTGCCAGCAGTGACGGGTGGAGGGGCAATCAGCCCCAGCATTTT. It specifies CASSDGWRGNQPQHF.